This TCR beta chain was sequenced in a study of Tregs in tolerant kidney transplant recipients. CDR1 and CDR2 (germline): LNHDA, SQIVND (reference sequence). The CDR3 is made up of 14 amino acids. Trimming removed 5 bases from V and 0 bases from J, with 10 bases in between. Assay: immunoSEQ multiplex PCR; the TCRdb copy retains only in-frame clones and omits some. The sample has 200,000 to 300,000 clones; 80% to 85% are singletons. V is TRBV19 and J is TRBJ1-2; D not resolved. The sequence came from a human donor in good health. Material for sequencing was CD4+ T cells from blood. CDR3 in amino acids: CASSPTTANYGYTF. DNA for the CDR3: TGTGCCAGTAGTCCCACGACCGCTAACTATGGCTACACCTTC. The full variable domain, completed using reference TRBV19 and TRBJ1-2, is DGGITQSPKYLFRKEGQNVTLSCEQNLNHDAMYWYRQDPGQGLRLIYYSQIVNDFQKGDIAEGYSVSREKKESFPLTVTSAQKNPTAFYLCASSPTTANYGYTFGSGTRLTVV.